These T cell receptor beta chains were read from a single sample in a study of cytomegalovirus exposure and HLA in healthy donors. Some clones are missing from TCRdb's copy, which holds only in-frame ones; the method was immunoSEQ multiplex PCR. Here the sample table reports tens of thousands of clones. Sequencing input: PBMCs. All receptors come from a man between 18 and 29 years old in good health and CMV-seropositive. The CDR3 runs from the conserved cysteine through the conserved F or W.

>TRBV15|TRBJ1-1
CATSRDLGRITEAFF
>TRBV30|TRBJ2-3
CAWRGVAATDTQYF
>TRBV9|TRBJ2-5
CASSPQRGETQYF
>TRBV9|TRBJ1-1
CASSVVSQIEAFF
>TRBV6-6|TRBJ1-2
CASSRYIKQGNYGYTF
>TRBV9|TRBJ2-2
CASSGQGATNTGELFF
>TRBV5-1|TRBJ2-5
CASSLGLAGLGETQYF
>TRBV15|TRBJ1-1
CATSRDPDRVNTEAFF
>TRBV4-2|TRBJ2-3
CASSQDWTSGGADTQYF
>TRBV4-2|TRBJ2-6
CASSARGADSGANVLTF
>TRBV5-8|TRBJ2-7
CASSRLAYSSYEQYF
>TRBV10-3|TRBJ1-1
CAISPSRWEGLNTEAFF
>TRBV11-2|TRBJ2-7
CASSLHLSGLGSTYEQYF
>TRBV5-6|TRBJ2-2
CASSLAPSGSTGELFF
>TRBV27|TRBJ2-1
CASSLSRLPAGVDNEQFF
>TRBV28|TRBJ1-5
CASSLRPGQASNQPQHF
>TRBV6-1|TRBJ1-2
CASSEANRGYGYTF
>TRBV19|TRBJ2-5
CASTPVSGSQETQYF
>TRBV19|TRBJ1-5
CASSIDLTGQATQHF
>TRBV29-1|TRBJ2-3
CSVVSGANTQYF
>TRBV6-6|TRBJ1-2
CASRAPQGYRGYTF
>TRBV30|TRBJ1-6
CAWSVNRITGAPGRDNSPLHF
>TRBV5-1|TRBJ1-1
CASSGGGDAFF
>TRBV6-6|TRBJ1-2
CASRAPQGDRGYTF
>TRBV7-9|TRBJ1-5
CASSPGVDQPQHF
>TRBV7-2|TRBJ1-1
CASSLGAGMNTEAFF
>TRBV11-2|TRBJ2-2
CASSPGLNTGELFF
>TRBV5-6|TRBJ2-7
CASSLPGGTGSYEQYF
>TRBV13|NA
CASSRDRGSYEQYF
>TRBV19|TRBJ1-2
CASSPWDRGVLGNGYTF
>TRBV7-9|TRBJ2-3
CASSLWSAGQLTDTQYF
>TRBV29-1|TRBJ2-7
CSVPGQGAVDEQYF
>TRBV5-1|TRBJ2-7
CASSVTGGGYEQYF
>TRBV5-1|TRBJ2-5
CASSSGPSGRETQYF
>TRBV18|TRBJ1-1
CASSQKGGYNTEAFF
>TRBV11-2|TRBJ2-3
CASSLASWASTDTQYF
>TRBV28|TRBJ2-3
CASSPDAGPDTQYF
>TRBV15|TRBJ1-2
CATSIRGGLGYGYTF
>TRBV15|TRBJ2-3
CATSRDAGGADTQYF
>TRBV7-9|TRBJ1-4
CASGRTGIEKLFF
>TRBV5-5|TRBJ1-2
CASSLDPADSYGYTF